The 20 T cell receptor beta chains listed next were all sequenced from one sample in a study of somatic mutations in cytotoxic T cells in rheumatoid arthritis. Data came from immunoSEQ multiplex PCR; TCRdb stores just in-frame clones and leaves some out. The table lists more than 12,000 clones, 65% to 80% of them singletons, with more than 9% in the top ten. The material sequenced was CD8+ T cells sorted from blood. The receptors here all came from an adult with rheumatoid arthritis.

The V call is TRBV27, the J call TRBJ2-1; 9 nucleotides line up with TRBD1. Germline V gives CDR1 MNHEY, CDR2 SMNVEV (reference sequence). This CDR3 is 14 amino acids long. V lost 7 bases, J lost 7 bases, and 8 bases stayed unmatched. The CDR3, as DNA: TGTGCCAGCACGACAGGGGGTCTTGGGAATGAGCAGTTCTTC. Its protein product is CASTTGGLGNEQFF.

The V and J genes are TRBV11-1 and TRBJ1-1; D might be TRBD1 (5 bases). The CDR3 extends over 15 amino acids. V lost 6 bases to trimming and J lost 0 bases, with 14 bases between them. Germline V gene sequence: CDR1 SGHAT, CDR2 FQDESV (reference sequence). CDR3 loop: CASSPRQLLNTEAFF. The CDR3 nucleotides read TGTGCCAGCAGTCCTAGACAGCTATTGAACACTGAAGCTTTCTTT.

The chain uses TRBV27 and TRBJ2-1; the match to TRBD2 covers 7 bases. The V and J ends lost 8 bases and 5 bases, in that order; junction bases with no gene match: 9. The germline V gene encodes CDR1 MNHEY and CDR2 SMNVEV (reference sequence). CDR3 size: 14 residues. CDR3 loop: CASGGTTQNNEQFF. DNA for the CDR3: TGTGCCAGCGGGGGGACTACTCAAAACAATGAGCAGTTCTTC.

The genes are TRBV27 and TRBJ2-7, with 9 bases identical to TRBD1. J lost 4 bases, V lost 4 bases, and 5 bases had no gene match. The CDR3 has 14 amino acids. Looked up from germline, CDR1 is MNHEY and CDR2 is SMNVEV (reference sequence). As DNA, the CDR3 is TGTGCCAGCAGTTACAGGGGGCCTTATTACGAGCAGTACTTC. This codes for CASSYRGPYYEQYF.

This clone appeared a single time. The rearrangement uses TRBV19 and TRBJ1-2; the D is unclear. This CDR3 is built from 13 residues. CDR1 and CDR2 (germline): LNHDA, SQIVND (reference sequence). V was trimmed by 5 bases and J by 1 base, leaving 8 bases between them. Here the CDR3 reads CASSWGINYGYTF. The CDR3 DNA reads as TGTGCCAGTAGTTGGGGAATTAACTATGGCTACACCTTC.

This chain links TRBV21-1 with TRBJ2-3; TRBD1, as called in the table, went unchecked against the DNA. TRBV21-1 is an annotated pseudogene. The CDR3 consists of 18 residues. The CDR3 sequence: CASSKGSRDPRGTDTQYF. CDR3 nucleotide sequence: TGTGCCAGCAGCAAAGGAAGCCGGGACCCCAGGGGAACAGATACGCAGTATTTT.

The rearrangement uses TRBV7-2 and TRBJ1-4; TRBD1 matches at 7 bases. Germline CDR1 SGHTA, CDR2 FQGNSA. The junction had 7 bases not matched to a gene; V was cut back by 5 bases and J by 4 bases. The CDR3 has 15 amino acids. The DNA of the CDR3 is TGTGCCAGCAGCCTTAACAGGGGCTTTAATGAAAAACTGTTTTTT. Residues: CASSLNRGFNEKLFF.

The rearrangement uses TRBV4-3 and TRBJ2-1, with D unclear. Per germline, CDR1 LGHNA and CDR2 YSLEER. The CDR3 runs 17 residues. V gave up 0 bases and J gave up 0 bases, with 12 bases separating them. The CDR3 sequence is CASSQEASAFSYNEQFF. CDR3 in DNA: TGCGCCAGCAGCCAAGAAGCTAGTGCCTTCTCCTACAATGAGCAGTTCTTC.

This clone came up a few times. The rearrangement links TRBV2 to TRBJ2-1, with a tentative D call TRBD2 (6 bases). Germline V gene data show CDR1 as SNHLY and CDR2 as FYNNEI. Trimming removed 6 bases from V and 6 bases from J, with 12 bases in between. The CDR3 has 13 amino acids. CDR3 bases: TGTGCCAGCAGGCGGGGAGTCCCCAATGAGCAGTTCTTC. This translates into CASRRGVPNEQFF.

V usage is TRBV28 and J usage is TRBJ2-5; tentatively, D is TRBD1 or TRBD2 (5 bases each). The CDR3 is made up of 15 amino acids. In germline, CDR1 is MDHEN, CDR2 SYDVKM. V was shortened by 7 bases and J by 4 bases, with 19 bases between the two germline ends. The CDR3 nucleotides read TGTGCCAGCACCTTGTGGGTGGGGGATTCAGAGACCCAGTACTTC. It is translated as CASTLWVGDSETQYF.

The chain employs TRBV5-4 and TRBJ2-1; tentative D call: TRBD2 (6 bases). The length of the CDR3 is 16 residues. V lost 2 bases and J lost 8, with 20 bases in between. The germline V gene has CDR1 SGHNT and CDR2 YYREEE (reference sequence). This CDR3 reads CASSFRGGASSHEQFF. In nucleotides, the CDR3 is TGTGCCAGCAGCTTCCGGGGAGGCGCCAGCAGCCATGAGCAGTTCTTC.

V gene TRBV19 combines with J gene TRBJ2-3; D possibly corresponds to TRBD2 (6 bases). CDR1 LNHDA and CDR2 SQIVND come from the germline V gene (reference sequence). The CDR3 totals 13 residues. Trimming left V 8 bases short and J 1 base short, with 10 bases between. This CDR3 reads CASAGMGTDTQYF. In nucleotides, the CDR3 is TGTGCCAGTGCGGGGATGGGCACAGATACGCAGTATTTT. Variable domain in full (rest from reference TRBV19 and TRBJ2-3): DGGITQSPKYLFRKEGQNVTLSCEQNLNHDAMYWYRQDPGQGLRLIYYSQIVNDFQKGDIAEGYSVSREKKESFPLTVTSAQKNPTAFYLCASAGMGTDTQYFGPGTRLTVL.

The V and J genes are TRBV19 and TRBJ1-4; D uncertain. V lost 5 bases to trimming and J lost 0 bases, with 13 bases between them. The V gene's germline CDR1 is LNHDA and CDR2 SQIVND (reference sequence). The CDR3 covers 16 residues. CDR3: CASSERAFATNEKLFF. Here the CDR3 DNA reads TGTGCCAGTAGTGAAAGAGCATTTGCAACTAATGAAAAACTGTTTTTT.

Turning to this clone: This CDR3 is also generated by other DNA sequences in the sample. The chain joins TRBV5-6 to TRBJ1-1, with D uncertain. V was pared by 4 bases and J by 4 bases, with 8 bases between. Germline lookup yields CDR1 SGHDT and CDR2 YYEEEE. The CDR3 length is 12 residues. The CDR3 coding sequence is TGTGCCAGCAGCCTAAGAGGCACTGAAGCTTTCTTT. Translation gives CASSLRGTEAFF. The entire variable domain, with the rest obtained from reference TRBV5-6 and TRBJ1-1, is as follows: DAGVTQSPTHLIKTRGQQVTLRCSPKSGHDTVSWYQQALGQGPQFIFQYYEEEERQRGNFPDRFSGHQFPNYSSELNVNALLLGDSALYLCASSLRGTEAFFGQGTRLTVV.

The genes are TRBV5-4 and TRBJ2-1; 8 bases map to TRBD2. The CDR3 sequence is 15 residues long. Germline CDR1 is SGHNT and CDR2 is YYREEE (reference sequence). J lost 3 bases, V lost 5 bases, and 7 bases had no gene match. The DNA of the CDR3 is TGTGCCAGCAGAAATTTAGCGGGGAACTACAATGAGCAGTTCTTC. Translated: CASRNLAGNYNEQFF.

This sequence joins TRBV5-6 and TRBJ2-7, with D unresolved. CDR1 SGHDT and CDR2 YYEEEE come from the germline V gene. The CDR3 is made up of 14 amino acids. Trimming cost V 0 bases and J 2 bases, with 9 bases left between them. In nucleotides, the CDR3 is TGTGCCAGCAGCTTGGGGCTAACTCCCTACGAGCAGTACTTC. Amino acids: CASSLGLTPYEQYF.

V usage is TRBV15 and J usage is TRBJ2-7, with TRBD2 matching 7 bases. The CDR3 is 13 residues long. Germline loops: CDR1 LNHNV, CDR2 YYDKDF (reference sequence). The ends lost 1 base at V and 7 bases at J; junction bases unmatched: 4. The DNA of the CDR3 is TGTGCCACCAGCAGAGGGGGAGGGAGGGAGCAGTACTTC. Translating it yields CATSRGGGREQYF. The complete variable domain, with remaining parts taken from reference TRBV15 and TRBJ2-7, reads DAMVIQNPRYQVTQFGKPVTLSCSQTLNHNVMYWYQQKSSQAPKLLFHYYDKDFNNEADTPDNFQSRRPNTSFCFLDIRSPGLGDTAMYLCATSRGGGREQYFGPGTRLTVT.

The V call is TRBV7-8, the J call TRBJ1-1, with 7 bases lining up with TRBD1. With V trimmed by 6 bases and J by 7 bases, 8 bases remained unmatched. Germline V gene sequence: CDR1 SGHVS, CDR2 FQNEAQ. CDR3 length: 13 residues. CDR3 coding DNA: TGTGCCAGCAGTTCTGCAGGGGGGCGTGAAGCTTTCTTT. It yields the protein CASSSAGGREAFF.

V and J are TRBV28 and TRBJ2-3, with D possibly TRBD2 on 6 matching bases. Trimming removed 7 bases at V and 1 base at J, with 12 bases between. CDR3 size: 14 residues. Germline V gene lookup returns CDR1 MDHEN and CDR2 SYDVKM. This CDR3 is CASTPGLRTDTQYF. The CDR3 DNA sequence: TGTGCCAGCACCCCGGGACTCCGCACAGATACGCAGTATTTT.

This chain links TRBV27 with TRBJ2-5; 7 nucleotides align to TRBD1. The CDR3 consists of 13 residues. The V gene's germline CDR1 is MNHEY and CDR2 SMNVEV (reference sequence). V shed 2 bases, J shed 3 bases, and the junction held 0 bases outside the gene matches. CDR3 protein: CASSLDREETQYF. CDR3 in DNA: TGTGCCAGCAGTTTAGACAGGGAAGAGACCCAGTACTTC.